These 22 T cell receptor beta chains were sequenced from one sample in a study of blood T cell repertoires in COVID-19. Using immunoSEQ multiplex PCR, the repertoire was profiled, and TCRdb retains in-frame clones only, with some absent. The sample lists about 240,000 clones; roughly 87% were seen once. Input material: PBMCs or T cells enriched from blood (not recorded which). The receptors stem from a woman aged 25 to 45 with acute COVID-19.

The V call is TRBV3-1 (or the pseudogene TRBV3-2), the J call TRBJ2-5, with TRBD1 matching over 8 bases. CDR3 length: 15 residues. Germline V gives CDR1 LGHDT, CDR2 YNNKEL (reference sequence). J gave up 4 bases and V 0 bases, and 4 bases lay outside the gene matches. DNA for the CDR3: TGTGCCAGCAGCCAAGATGCGACAGGGGCAGAGACCCAGTACTTC. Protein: CASSQDATGAETQYF.

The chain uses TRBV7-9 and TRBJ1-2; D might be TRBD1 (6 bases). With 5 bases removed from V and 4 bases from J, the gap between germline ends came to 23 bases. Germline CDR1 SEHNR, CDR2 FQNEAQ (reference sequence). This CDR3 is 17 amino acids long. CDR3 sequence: CASSQHIAGHKVYGYTF. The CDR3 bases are TGTGCCAGCAGCCAACACATAGCGGGACACAAGGTCTATGGCTACACCTTC.

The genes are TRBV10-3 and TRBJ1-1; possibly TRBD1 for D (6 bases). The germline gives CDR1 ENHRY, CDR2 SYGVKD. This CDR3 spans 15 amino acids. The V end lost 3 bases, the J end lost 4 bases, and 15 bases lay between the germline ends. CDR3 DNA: TGTGCCATCAGTGAAGTTGCAGGGGCGGGCACTGAAGCTTTCTTT. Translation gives CAISEVAGAGTEAFF.

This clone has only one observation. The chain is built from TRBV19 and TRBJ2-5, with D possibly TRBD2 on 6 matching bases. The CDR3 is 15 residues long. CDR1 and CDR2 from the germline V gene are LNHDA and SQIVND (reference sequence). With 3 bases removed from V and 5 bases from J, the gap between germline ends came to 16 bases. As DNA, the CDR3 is TGTGCCAGTAGTATTTCGGGACTGGGTCTGGAGACCCAGTACTTC. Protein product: CASSISGLGLETQYF.

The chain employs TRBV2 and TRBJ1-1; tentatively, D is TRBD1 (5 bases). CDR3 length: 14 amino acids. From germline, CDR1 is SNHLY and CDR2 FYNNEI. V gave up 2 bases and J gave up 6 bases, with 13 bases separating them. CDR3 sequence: CASSEPSGIAEAFF. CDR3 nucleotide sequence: TGTGCCAGCAGTGAACCGTCAGGGATCGCTGAAGCTTTCTTT.

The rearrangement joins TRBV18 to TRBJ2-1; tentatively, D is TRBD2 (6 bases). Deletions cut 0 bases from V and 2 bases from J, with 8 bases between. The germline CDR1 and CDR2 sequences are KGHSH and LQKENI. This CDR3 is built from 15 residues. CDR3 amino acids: CASSPPGGTYNEQFF. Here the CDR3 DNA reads TGTGCCAGCTCACCACCGGGGGGTACCTACAATGAGCAGTTCTTC.

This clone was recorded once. The CDR3 DNA follows: TGCGCCAGCAGCTACGACCAACGAGGTCCCCCCTACAATGAGCAGTTCTTC. Protein product: CASSYDQRGPPYNEQFF. The V gene is TRBV4-1, the J gene TRBJ2-1; no clear D gene. The CDR3 is 17 residues long. V shed 5 bases and J shed 2 bases, with 19 bases lying between them. CDR1 is MGHRA and CDR2 is YSYEKL in the germline V gene.

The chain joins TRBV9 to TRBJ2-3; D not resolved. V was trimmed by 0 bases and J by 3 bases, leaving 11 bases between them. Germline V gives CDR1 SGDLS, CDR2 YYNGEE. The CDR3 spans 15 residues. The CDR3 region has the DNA TGTGCCAGCAGCGTAGTAGGCGACTGGACAGATACGCAGTATTTT. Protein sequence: CASSVVGDWTDTQYF.

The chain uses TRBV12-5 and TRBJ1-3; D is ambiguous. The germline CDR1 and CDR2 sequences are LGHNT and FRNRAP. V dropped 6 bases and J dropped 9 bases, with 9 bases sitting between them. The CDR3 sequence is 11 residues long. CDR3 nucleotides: TGTGCTAGTGGGCGGAGTGGCACCATATATTTT. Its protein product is CASGRSGTIYF.

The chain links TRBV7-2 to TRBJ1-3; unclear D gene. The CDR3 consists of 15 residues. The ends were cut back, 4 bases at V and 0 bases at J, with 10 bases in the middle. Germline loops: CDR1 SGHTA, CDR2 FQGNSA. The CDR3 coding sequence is TGTGCCAGCAGCTCTGTAATCAGCTCTGGAAACACCATATATTTT. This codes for CASSSVISSGNTIYF. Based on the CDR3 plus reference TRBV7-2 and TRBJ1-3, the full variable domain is GAGVSQSPSNKVTEKGKDVELRCDPISGHTALYWYRQSLGQGLEFLIYFQGNSAPDKSGLPSDRFSAERTGGSVSTLTIQRTQQEDSAVYLCASSSVISSGNTIYFGEGSWLTVV.

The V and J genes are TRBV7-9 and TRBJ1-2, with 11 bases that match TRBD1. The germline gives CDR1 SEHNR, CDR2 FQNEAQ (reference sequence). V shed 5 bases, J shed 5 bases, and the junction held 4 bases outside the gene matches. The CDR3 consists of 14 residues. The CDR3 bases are TGTGCCAGCAGCCCCGGGACAGGGGGGTATGGCTACACCTTC. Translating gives CASSPGTGGYGYTF.

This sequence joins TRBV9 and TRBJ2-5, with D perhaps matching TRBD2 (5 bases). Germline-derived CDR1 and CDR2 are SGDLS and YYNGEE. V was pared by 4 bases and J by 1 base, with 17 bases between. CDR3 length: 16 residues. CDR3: CASSPSDWPAQETQYF. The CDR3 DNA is TGTGCCAGCAGCCCTTCGGACTGGCCCGCCCAAGAGACCCAGTACTTC.

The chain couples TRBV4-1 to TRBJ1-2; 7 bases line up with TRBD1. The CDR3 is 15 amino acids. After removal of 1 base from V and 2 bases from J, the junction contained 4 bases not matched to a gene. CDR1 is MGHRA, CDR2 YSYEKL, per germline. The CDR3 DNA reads TGCGCCAGCAGCCAAGCCCCAGGGGGAAACTATGGCTACACCTTC. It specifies CASSQAPGGNYGYTF.

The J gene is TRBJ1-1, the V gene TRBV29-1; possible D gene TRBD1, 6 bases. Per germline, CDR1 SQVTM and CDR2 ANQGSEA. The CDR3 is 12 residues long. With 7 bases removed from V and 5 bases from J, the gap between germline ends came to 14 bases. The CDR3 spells CSAAGQGTEAFF. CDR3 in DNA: TGCAGCGCCGCAGGGCAGGGGACTGAAGCTTTCTTT.

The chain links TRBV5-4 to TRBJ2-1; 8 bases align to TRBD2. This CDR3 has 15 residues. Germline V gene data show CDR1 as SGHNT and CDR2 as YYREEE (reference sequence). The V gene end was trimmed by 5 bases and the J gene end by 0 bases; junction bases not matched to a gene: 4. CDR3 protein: CASSHSGTSYNEQFF. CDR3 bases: TGTGCCAGCAGTCATAGCGGGACCTCCTACAATGAGCAGTTCTTC.

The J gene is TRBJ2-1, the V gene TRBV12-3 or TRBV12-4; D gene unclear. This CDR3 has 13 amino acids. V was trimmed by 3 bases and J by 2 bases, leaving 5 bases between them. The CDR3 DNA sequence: TGTGCCAGCAGTTTTAATGCCTACAATGAGCAGTTCTTC. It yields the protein CASSFNAYNEQFF.

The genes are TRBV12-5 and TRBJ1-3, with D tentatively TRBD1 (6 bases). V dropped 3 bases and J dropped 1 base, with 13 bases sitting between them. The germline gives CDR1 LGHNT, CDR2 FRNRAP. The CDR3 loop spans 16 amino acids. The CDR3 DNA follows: TGTGCTAGTGGTTTTTGGACAGAGAGGTCTGGAAACACCATATATTTT. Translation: CASGFWTERSGNTIYF.

CDR3 residues: CASSQSSRGPGEQYF. The DNA of the CDR3 is TGTGCCAGCAGCCAATCGAGCAGGGGGCCCGGCGAGCAGTACTTC. The rearrangement joins TRBV14 to TRBJ2-7, with 8 bases identical to TRBD1. Per the germline V gene, CDR1 is SGHDN and CDR2 is FVKESK. The CDR3 is 15 amino acids. V gave up 2 bases and J gave up 6 bases; unmatched junction bases: 9.

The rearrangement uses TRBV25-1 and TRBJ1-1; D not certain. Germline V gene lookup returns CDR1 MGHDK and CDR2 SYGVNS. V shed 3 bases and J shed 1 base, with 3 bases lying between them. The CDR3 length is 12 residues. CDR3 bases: TGTGCCAGCAGTGACTGGAACACTGAAGCTTTCTTT. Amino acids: CASSDWNTEAFF.

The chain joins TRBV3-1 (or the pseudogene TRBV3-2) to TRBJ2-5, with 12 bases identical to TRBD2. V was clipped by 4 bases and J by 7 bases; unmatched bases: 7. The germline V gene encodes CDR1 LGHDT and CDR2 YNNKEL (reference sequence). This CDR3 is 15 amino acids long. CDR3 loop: CASSLLAGGPGTQYF. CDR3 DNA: TGTGCCAGCAGCCTTCTAGCGGGGGGGCCGGGGACCCAGTACTTC.

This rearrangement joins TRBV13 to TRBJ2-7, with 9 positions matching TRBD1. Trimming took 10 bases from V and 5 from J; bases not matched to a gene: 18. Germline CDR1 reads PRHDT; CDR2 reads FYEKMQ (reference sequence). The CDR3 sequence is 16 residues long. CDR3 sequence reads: CATRDRDGLGGNEQYF. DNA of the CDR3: TGTGCCACCCGGGACAGGGATGGTCTGGGCGGAAACGAGCAGTACTTC.

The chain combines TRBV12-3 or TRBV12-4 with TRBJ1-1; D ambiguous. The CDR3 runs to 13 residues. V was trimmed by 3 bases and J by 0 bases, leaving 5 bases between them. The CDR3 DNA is TGTGCCAGCAGTTTGGAGATGAACACTGAAGCTTTCTTT. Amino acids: CASSLEMNTEAFF.